This TCR beta chain was obtained from a study of shared clonotypes between healthy human individuals. Study as a whole: The study drew on a couple of women and three men aged 18 to 49 as donors.

Between the trimmed V and J ends, which lost 1 base and 1 base, there was a span of 10 bases. The CDR3 consists of 15 residues. Germline CDR1 SGHTA, CDR2 FQGTGA. The authors ran unsorted PBMC replicate PCRs on 300 ng DNA, about 30,000 T cell genomes. Produced via immunoSEQ multiplex PCR; TCRdb's table is partial and in-frame only. The sample has about 530,000 clones, over 60% seen once. This chain links TRBV7-3 with TRBJ1-1, with D maybe TRBD1 (5 bases). Sequencing input: PBMCs. The sequence was obtained from a woman in her 40s in good health. Some clones in this sample may be carry-over from other donors' samples. As DNA, the CDR3 is TGTGCCAGCAGCTTAATGGGCGGGGCGAACACTGAAGCTTTCTTT. Protein: CASSLMGGANTEAFF. Looking up the rest from reference TRBV7-3 and TRBJ1-1 gives the full variable domain: GAGVSQTPSNKVTEKGKYVELRCDPISGHTALYWYRQSLGQGPEFLIYFQGTGAADDSGLPNDRFFAVRPEGSVSTLKIQRTERGDSAVYLCASSLMGGANTEAFFGQGTRLTVV.